This TCR beta chain was documented in a study of T-cell memory formation after mild COVID-19. General observations from the study: Shrinking CD4+ clones were chiefly CM and EM; CD8+ ones were chiefly EMRA. Pre-infection memory already had some responding clones, implying cross-reactive memory joined. Clones shrinking from day 15 to 85 showed even CD4/CD8 mixes; later expanders tilted CD4+.

TCRdb analysed the 5' RACE reads with MiXCR anew, one entry per CDR3 protein. The sample lists nearly 350,000 distinct CDR3 sequences; under 15% were seen once. Germline V lookup: CDR1 MNHEY, CDR2 SVGAGI. The CDR3 spans 15 residues. V was trimmed by 6 bases and J by 0 bases, leaving 13 bases between them. This clonotype occurred a few times. Its specificity is not known. The clonotype comes from a man between 18 and 29 years old who had mild COVID-19 (a few samples of this study predate the infection). Cell type and time point are not known. Sequenced sample: PBMCs or a T cell subset sorted from them (not recorded which). The genes are TRBV6-5 and TRBJ2-3, with D perhaps TRBD1 (6 bases). CDR3 residues: CASRTGQRSTDTQYF. CDR3 DNA sequence: TGTGCCAGCAGGACCGGACAGAGAAGCACAGATACGCAGTATTTT.